These 14 T cell receptor beta chains were sequenced from one sample in a study of shared clonotypes between healthy human individuals. The table came from immunoSEQ multiplex PCR; TCRdb's copy has only in-frame clones and leaves some out. The profile shows fewer than 3 million clones, just under 95% of them singletons. Sequencing input: naive CD4+ T cells from PBMCs. Specified subset: CD45RA+ positively selected. Source of these receptors: a man younger than 35 in good health. Some clones in this sample may be carry-over from other donors' samples.

As concerns this clone: The sample contains more than one DNA sequence encoding this CDR3. The V gene is TRBV30, the J gene TRBJ1-3; D is uncertain. CDR3 size: 13 residues. Germline V CDR1 and CDR2: GTSNPN, SVGIG (reference sequence). V was cut by 7 bases and J by 0 bases, with 10 bases left in between. CDR3 protein: CASSVGSGNTIYF. The DNA of the CDR3 is TGTGCCTCGAGCGTAGGCTCTGGAAACACCATATATTTT.

J is TRBJ2-7 and V is TRBV6-1, with 10 bases aligning to TRBD1. V was clipped by 6 bases and J by 12 bases; unmatched bases: 17. The germline V gene has CDR1 MNHNS and CDR2 SASEGT. The CDR3 length is 15 residues. CDR3: CASRATGTGVPPGYF. CDR3 sequence (DNA): TGTGCCAGCAGGGCCACCGGGACAGGGGTGCCTCCCGGGTACTTC.

This chain links TRBV5-1 with TRBJ2-3; no firm D call. The CDR3 runs to 15 residues. Trimming removed 4 bases at V and 5 bases at J, with 17 bases between. Germline CDR1 is SGHRS and CDR2 is YFSETQ. CDR3 DNA: TGCGCCAGCAGCCGGATGGGTCATGATGGAGATACGCAGTATTTT. As protein: CASSRMGHDGDTQYF. Drawing the rest from reference TRBV5-1 and TRBJ2-3, the complete variable domain is KAGVTQTPRYLIKTRGQQVTLSCSPISGHRSVSWYQQTPGQGLQFLFEYFSETQRNKGNFPGRFSGRQFSNSRSEMNVSTLELGDSALYLCASSRMGHDGDTQYFGPGTRLTVL.

In regard to this clone: The same CDR3 can be traced to other DNA sequences in this sample. The J gene is TRBJ2-1, the V gene TRBV5-1; 7 bases match TRBD2. This CDR3 spans 15 amino acids. Germline V gene lookup returns CDR1 SGHRS and CDR2 YFSETQ. Trimming took 0 bases from V and 4 from J; bases not matched to a gene: 4. The CDR3 here is CASSLVSSGYNEQFF. CDR3 sequence (DNA): TGCGCCAGCAGCTTGGTATCTAGCGGTTACAATGAGCAGTTCTTC. Filled out from reference TRBV5-1 and TRBJ2-1, the complete variable domain reads KAGVTQTPRYLIKTRGQQVTLSCSPISGHRSVSWYQQTPGQGLQFLFEYFSETQRNKGNFPGRFSGRQFSNSRSEMNVSTLELGDSALYLCASSLVSSGYNEQFFGPGTRLTVL.

The J gene is TRBJ2-2, the V gene TRBV6-1, with 10 bases identical to TRBD1. The CDR3 is 15 residues long. CDR1 and CDR2 from the germline V gene are MNHNS and SASEGT. J gave up 7 bases and V 6 bases, and 8 bases lay outside the gene matches. The CDR3 loop reads CASSMTGGAVGELFF. For the CDR3, the DNA is TGTGCCAGCAGCATGACAGGGGGCGCGGTCGGGGAGCTGTTTTTT.

This chain joins TRBV5-1 and TRBJ2-1, with D unclear. The germline CDR1 and CDR2 sequences are SGHRS and YFSETQ. The CDR3 extends over 15 amino acids. Trimming shortened V by 7 bases and J by 0 bases, and 14 bases separated the two germline ends. CDR3 residues: CASHSTGLSYNEQFF. The CDR3 nucleotides read TGCGCCAGCCACTCTACGGGTCTCTCCTACAATGAGCAGTTCTTC.

The CDR3 DNA reads as TGCGCCAGCAGCTCCGGACAGGGGGGCCCAACTAATGAAAAACTGTTTTTT. It yields the protein CASSSGQGGPTNEKLFF. The V and J genes are TRBV5-1 and TRBJ1-4; 10 bases match TRBD1. The CDR3 extends over 17 amino acids. The ends lost 3 bases at V and 0 bases at J; junction bases unmatched: 5. The germline gives CDR1 SGHRS, CDR2 YFSETQ.

The chain recombines TRBV6-6 with TRBJ1-5, with TRBD1 matching over 7 bases. Germline-derived CDR1 and CDR2 are MNHNY and SVGAGI (reference sequence). The V and J ends lost 6 bases and 4 bases, in that order; junction bases with no gene match: 12. This CDR3 comprises 16 residues. The CDR3 here is CASRATGAVANQPQHF. The CDR3 nucleotides are TGTGCCAGCAGAGCAACAGGGGCTGTGGCGAATCAGCCCCAGCATTTT.

This chain links TRBV19 with TRBJ2-5, with TRBD1 matching over 9 bases. After removal of 6 bases from V and 5 bases from J, the junction contained 10 bases not matched to a gene. Germline values: CDR1 LNHDA, CDR2 SQIVND (reference sequence). The CDR3 sequence is 15 residues long. CDR3: CASSLDRGHGETQYF. The CDR3 nucleotides are TGTGCCAGTAGCTTGGACAGGGGCCACGGGGAGACCCAGTACTTC.

V and J are TRBV19 and TRBJ1-1; TRBD1 might be the D (6 bases). Trimming cost V 7 bases and J 8 bases, with 11 bases left between them. The CDR3 is 11 amino acids. Germline CDR1 and CDR2: LNHDA and SQIVND (reference sequence). CDR3 region: CASMGAREAFF. The CDR3 region has the DNA TGTGCCAGTATGGGGGCCAGAGAAGCTTTCTTT.

The gene calls are TRBV27 and TRBJ1-1, with D possibly matching TRBD1 (6 bases). Germline V CDR1 and CDR2: MNHEY, SMNVEV (reference sequence). The V gene lost 3 bases and the J gene lost 0 bases, with 11 bases spanning the gap. The CDR3 covers 15 residues. In DNA, the CDR3 is TGTGCCAGCAGTTTGAAAGGACAGTTGAACACTGAAGCTTTCTTT. Protein product: CASSLKGQLNTEAFF.

This clone appeared a single time. Sequence at one end of the junction differs from germline and may be a read error. The chain carries TRBV2 and TRBJ1-4; no reliable D call. Germline CDR1 SNHLY, CDR2 FYNNEI. CDR3 length equals 14 residues. This CDR3 reads CASSVAAFNEELFF. In DNA form, the CDR3 reads TGTGCCAGCAGTGTTGCAGCCTTTAATGAAGAACTGTTTTTT.

The rearrangement links TRBV5-1 to TRBJ2-3; 16 nucleotides agree with TRBD2. The V segment lost 4 bases and the J segment 2 bases; nucleotides outside the gene matches: 4. Germline V gene lookup returns CDR1 SGHRS and CDR2 YFSETQ. The CDR3 runs to 17 residues. Here the CDR3 DNA reads TGCGCCAGCAGCCTGGGACTAGCGGGAGGGCACACAGATACGCAGTATTTT. The encoded protein is CASSLGLAGGHTDTQYF. The full variable domain, completed using reference TRBV5-1 and TRBJ2-3, is KAGVTQTPRYLIKTRGQQVTLSCSPISGHRSVSWYQQTPGQGLQFLFEYFSETQRNKGNFPGRFSGRQFSNSRSEMNVSTLELGDSALYLCASSLGLAGGHTDTQYFGPGTRLTVL.

V gene TRBV9 combines with J gene TRBJ1-2; TRBD1 agrees at 12 bases. Germline loops: CDR1 SGDLS, CDR2 YYNGEE. Trimming removed 3 bases from V and 8 bases from J; junction bases left unmatched: 8. The CDR3 has 15 residues. The chain's CDR3 is CASSEAGTGGGGYTF. The DNA for the CDR3 is TGTGCCAGCAGCGAAGCCGGGACAGGGGGCGGAGGCTACACCTTC.